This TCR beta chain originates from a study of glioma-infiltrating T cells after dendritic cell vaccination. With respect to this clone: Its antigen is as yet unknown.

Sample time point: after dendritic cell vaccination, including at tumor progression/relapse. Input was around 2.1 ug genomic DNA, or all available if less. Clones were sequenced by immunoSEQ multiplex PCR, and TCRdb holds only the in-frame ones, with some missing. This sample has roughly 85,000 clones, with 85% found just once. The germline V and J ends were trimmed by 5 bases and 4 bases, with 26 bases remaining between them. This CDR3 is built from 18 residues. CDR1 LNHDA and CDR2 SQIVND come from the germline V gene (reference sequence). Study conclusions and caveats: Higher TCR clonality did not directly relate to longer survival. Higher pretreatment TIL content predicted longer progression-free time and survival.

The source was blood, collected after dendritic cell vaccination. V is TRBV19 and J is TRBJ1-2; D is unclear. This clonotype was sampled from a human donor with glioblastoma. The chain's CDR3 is CASSSESPGENRGYGYTF. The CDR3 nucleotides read TGTGCCAGTAGTTCAGAAAGTCCGGGAGAAAATCGCGGCTATGGCTACACCTTC.